The 19 T cell receptor beta chains below were found in one sample sequenced in a study of shared clonotypes between healthy human individuals. The data were produced by immunoSEQ multiplex PCR, yet TCRdb's version contains in-frame clones alone and is incomplete. The table lists 1,400,000 or so clones, 97% to 99% of them singletons. The source material was naive CD4+ T cells sorted from blood. Subset noted: CD45RA+ positively selected. These receptors originate from a man aged 30-40 years in good health.

The chain has TRBV7-9 and TRBJ2-1, with D tentatively TRBD1 (5 bases). CDR1 is SEHNR and CDR2 is FQNEAQ in the germline V gene (reference sequence). The CDR3 is 19 amino acids. V lost 1 base and J lost 0, with 19 bases in between. This CDR3 is CASSLGRLQGPFSYNEQFF. CDR3 sequence (DNA): TGTGCCAGCAGCTTAGGACGACTTCAGGGCCCTTTCTCCTACAATGAGCAGTTCTTC.

The genes are TRBV5-6 and TRBJ2-7, with a weak D call TRBD1 (5 bases). CDR3 length: 15 amino acids. Germline assignment: CDR1 SGHDT and CDR2 YYEEEE. V dropped 2 bases and J dropped 0 bases, with 12 bases sitting between them. CDR3 in amino acids: CASSFTGQSSYEQYF. For the CDR3, the DNA is TGTGCCAGCAGCTTTACAGGCCAAAGCTCCTACGAGCAGTACTTC.

Details on this clone: Other DNA sequences from this sample encode an identical CDR3 as well. The J gene is TRBJ2-3, the V gene TRBV11-2; D might be TRBD2 (6 bases). Trimming stripped 3 bases from V and 6 bases from J, with 10 bases between. Germline V lookup: CDR1 SGHAT, CDR2 FQNNGV. The CDR3 has 13 residues. Here the CDR3 reads CASSLGGTDTQYF. Here the CDR3 DNA reads TGTGCCAGCAGCTTGGGCGGGACCGATACGCAGTATTTT.

This chain uses TRBV4-3 with TRBJ1-2; unclear D gene. The CDR3 length is 12 residues. The germline V gene has CDR1 LGHNA and CDR2 YSLEER. V was cut by 4 bases and J by 5 bases, with 8 bases left in between. As DNA, the CDR3 is TGCGCCAGCAGCCGAGAAGGTTATGGCTACACCTTC. It translates to CASSREGYGYTF.

This rearrangement joins TRBV28 to TRBJ2-5; TRBD2 is a possible D gene (6 bases). Germline CDR1 reads MDHEN; CDR2 reads SYDVKM. Between the trimmed V and J ends, which lost 6 bases and 7 bases, there was a span of 18 bases. This CDR3 spans 14 amino acids. CDR3 region: CASSTSGSRMTQYF. Written as DNA, the CDR3 is TGTGCCAGCAGCACGTCCGGGAGTAGGATGACCCAGTACTTC.

In DNA form, the CDR3 reads TGCGCCAGCAGCTTGAACAGGGTATCTAGCACAGATACGCAGTATTTT. Amino acids: CASSLNRVSSTDTQYF. This chain connects TRBV5-1 to TRBJ2-3, with a tentative D call TRBD1 (6 bases). Between the trimmed V and J ends, which lost 1 base and 0 bases, there was a span of 12 bases. Germline values: CDR1 SGHRS, CDR2 YFSETQ. The CDR3 covers 16 residues.

This clone was detected only once. Other DNA sequences in the sample encode the same CDR3. The rearrangement links TRBV20-1 to TRBJ2-3, with no clear D. Trimming left V 6 bases short and J 5 bases short, with 9 bases between. The CDR3 has 11 amino acids. Germline CDR1 and CDR2: DFQATT and SNEGSKA (reference sequence). CDR3 sequence (DNA): TGCAGTGCCTCAACTGGAGATACGCAGTATTTT. This sequence encodes CSASTGDTQYF.

The chain uses TRBV6-6 and TRBJ1-1; D not resolved. There are 13 residues in the CDR3. V lost 2 bases, J lost 6 bases, and 10 bases lay in between. Germline V gene data show CDR1 as MNHNY and CDR2 as SVGAGI (reference sequence). CDR3: CASSYPGWAEAFF. As DNA, the CDR3 is TGTGCCAGCAGTTACCCCGGGTGGGCTGAAGCTTTCTTT.

V gene TRBV10-3 combines with J gene TRBJ2-7, with 7 bases identical to TRBD1. V lost 6 bases and J lost 3; bases outside the gene matches: 5. Germline CDR1 reads ENHRY; CDR2 reads SYGVKD. The CDR3 runs to 13 residues. Here the CDR3 DNA reads TGTGCCATCAGCCCGGGACAGATCTACGAGCAGTACTTC. The encoded protein is CAISPGQIYEQYF.

The genes are TRBV7-2 and TRBJ2-7; the match to TRBD2 covers 15 bases. Germline V gene data show CDR1 as SGHTA and CDR2 as FQGNSA. V gave up 5 bases and J gave up 3 bases; unmatched junction bases: 8. This CDR3 region has 17 residues. The DNA of the CDR3 is TGTGCCAGCAGCCTAGGACTAGCGGGAGGGGGACTCTACGAGCAGTACTTC. Encoded protein: CASSLGLAGGGLYEQYF.

The chain combines TRBV7-9 with TRBJ2-7; TRBD1 aligns across 7 bases. The ends lost 9 bases at V and 2 bases at J; junction bases unmatched: 10. CDR3 length: 14 residues. The germline CDR1 and CDR2 sequences are SEHNR and FQNEAQ (reference sequence). The CDR3 spells CASSHPGQTYEQYF. CDR3 DNA: TGTGCCAGTTCCCACCCGGGACAGACCTACGAGCAGTACTTC. Variable domain in full (rest from reference TRBV7-9 and TRBJ2-7): DTGVSQNPRHKITKRGQNVTFRCDPISEHNRLYWYRQTLGQGPEFLTYFQNEAQLEKSRLLSDRFSAERPKGSFSTLEIQRTEQGDSAMYLCASSHPGQTYEQYFGPGTRLTVT.

The chain carries TRBV5-1 and TRBJ2-7; the D gene is possibly TRBD1 (5 bases). The length of the CDR3 is 14 residues. Trimming left V 0 bases short and J 2 bases short, with 9 bases between. Germline V gives CDR1 SGHRS, CDR2 YFSETQ. This CDR3 reads CASSLDRQTYEQYF. The CDR3 nucleotides read TGCGCCAGCAGCTTGGACCGACAGACCTACGAGCAGTACTTC.

CDR3 nucleotide sequence: TGTGCCAGCAGCTTGTTCCTACAGCCACAAATCACTGAAGCTTTCTTT. It codes for CASSLFLQPQITEAFF. The chain uses TRBV5-4 and TRBJ1-1; D unclear. Trimming stripped 1 base from V and 4 bases from J, with 17 bases between. This CDR3 is built from 16 residues. Germline lookup yields CDR1 SGHNT and CDR2 YYREEE (reference sequence).

The chain carries TRBV5-1 and TRBJ2-1; 13 bases match TRBD2. The germline V gene encodes CDR1 SGHRS and CDR2 YFSETQ. The CDR3 totals 17 residues. J lost 6 bases, V lost 3 bases, and 9 bases had no gene match. This CDR3 reads CASSSGLAGDSSNEQFF. CDR3 bases: TGCGCCAGCAGCTCCGGACTAGCGGGAGATAGTAGCAATGAGCAGTTCTTC.

The V and J genes are TRBV18 and TRBJ1-5; D not certain. This CDR3 comprises 17 residues. Trimming left V 3 bases short and J 0 bases short, with 15 bases between. Germline values: CDR1 KGHSH, CDR2 LQKENI. The CDR3 nucleotides read TGTGCCAGCTCACCGCGAACCATCAGTAATAGCAATCAGCCCCAGCATTTT. Translation: CASSPRTISNSNQPQHF.

The chain combines TRBV5-1 with TRBJ2-2; TRBD1 matches at 9 bases. CDR3 length: 18 amino acids. V was pared by 3 bases and J by 0 bases, with 9 bases of the junction left unmatched. Germline V CDR1 and CDR2: SGHRS, YFSETQ. CDR3 sequence reads: CASSSLPGQGTNTGELFF. CDR3 coding DNA: TGCGCCAGCAGCTCCTTGCCGGGACAGGGAACGAACACCGGGGAGCTGTTTTTT.

This clone has only one observation. The gene calls are TRBV28 and TRBJ2-7, with D uncertain. V shed 6 bases and J shed 4 bases, with 13 bases lying between them. The CDR3 is 13 amino acids. Germline CDR1 is MDHEN and CDR2 is SYDVKM. This CDR3 is CASRFKGIYEQYF. The CDR3, as DNA: TGTGCCAGCAGGTTCAAAGGGATTTACGAGCAGTACTTC.

The CDR3 DNA is TGTGCCAGCAGTCCGCAGGGGGCGAACACTGAAGCTTTCTTT. Translating gives CASSPQGANTEAFF. The chain is built from TRBV27 and TRBJ1-1; the match to TRBD1 covers 8 bases. The CDR3 is 14 amino acids. Per germline, CDR1 MNHEY and CDR2 SMNVEV (reference sequence). V gave up 5 bases and J gave up 1 base; unmatched junction bases: 3.

The chain couples TRBV18 to TRBJ1-1; no clear D. The CDR3 runs to 14 residues. The germline CDR1 and CDR2 sequences are KGHSH and LQKENI. V lost 4 bases, J lost 1 base, and 10 bases lay in between. The CDR3 DNA reads as TGTGCCAGCTCACAGGGTGCGACGAACACTGAAGCTTTCTTT. Amino acids: CASSQGATNTEAFF.